This TCR beta chain comes out of a study of graft-versus-host responses after intestinal transplantation. Across the whole study: Recipients obtained multivisceral, liver-intestinal, or isolated intestinal transplants. Tacrolimus plus steroids were given to all recipients for roughly three years, preceded by anti-thymocyte globulin induction.

With regard to this clone: What it binds is not known.

The CDR3 is 18 amino acids. Trimming took off 1 base at V and 6 bases at J, with 22 bases between the two ends. In germline, CDR1 is MGHRA, CDR2 YSYEKL. The table came from immunoSEQ multiplex PCR; TCRdb's copy has only in-frame clones and leaves some out. The table shows about 110,000 clones, with around 93% occurring only once. The receptor comes from a human donor who received an intestinal transplant. The sequenced sample was unstimulated CD8+ T cells sorted from spleen or lymph node cells, obtained before intestinal transplant. This chain uses TRBV4-1 with TRBJ2-1, with D perhaps TRBD2 (5 bases). The CDR3 sequence is CASSQGPGVGLPPNEQFF. The CDR3 DNA follows: TGCGCCAGCAGCCAAGGGCCAGGTGTCGGACTGCCCCCCAATGAGCAGTTCTTC.